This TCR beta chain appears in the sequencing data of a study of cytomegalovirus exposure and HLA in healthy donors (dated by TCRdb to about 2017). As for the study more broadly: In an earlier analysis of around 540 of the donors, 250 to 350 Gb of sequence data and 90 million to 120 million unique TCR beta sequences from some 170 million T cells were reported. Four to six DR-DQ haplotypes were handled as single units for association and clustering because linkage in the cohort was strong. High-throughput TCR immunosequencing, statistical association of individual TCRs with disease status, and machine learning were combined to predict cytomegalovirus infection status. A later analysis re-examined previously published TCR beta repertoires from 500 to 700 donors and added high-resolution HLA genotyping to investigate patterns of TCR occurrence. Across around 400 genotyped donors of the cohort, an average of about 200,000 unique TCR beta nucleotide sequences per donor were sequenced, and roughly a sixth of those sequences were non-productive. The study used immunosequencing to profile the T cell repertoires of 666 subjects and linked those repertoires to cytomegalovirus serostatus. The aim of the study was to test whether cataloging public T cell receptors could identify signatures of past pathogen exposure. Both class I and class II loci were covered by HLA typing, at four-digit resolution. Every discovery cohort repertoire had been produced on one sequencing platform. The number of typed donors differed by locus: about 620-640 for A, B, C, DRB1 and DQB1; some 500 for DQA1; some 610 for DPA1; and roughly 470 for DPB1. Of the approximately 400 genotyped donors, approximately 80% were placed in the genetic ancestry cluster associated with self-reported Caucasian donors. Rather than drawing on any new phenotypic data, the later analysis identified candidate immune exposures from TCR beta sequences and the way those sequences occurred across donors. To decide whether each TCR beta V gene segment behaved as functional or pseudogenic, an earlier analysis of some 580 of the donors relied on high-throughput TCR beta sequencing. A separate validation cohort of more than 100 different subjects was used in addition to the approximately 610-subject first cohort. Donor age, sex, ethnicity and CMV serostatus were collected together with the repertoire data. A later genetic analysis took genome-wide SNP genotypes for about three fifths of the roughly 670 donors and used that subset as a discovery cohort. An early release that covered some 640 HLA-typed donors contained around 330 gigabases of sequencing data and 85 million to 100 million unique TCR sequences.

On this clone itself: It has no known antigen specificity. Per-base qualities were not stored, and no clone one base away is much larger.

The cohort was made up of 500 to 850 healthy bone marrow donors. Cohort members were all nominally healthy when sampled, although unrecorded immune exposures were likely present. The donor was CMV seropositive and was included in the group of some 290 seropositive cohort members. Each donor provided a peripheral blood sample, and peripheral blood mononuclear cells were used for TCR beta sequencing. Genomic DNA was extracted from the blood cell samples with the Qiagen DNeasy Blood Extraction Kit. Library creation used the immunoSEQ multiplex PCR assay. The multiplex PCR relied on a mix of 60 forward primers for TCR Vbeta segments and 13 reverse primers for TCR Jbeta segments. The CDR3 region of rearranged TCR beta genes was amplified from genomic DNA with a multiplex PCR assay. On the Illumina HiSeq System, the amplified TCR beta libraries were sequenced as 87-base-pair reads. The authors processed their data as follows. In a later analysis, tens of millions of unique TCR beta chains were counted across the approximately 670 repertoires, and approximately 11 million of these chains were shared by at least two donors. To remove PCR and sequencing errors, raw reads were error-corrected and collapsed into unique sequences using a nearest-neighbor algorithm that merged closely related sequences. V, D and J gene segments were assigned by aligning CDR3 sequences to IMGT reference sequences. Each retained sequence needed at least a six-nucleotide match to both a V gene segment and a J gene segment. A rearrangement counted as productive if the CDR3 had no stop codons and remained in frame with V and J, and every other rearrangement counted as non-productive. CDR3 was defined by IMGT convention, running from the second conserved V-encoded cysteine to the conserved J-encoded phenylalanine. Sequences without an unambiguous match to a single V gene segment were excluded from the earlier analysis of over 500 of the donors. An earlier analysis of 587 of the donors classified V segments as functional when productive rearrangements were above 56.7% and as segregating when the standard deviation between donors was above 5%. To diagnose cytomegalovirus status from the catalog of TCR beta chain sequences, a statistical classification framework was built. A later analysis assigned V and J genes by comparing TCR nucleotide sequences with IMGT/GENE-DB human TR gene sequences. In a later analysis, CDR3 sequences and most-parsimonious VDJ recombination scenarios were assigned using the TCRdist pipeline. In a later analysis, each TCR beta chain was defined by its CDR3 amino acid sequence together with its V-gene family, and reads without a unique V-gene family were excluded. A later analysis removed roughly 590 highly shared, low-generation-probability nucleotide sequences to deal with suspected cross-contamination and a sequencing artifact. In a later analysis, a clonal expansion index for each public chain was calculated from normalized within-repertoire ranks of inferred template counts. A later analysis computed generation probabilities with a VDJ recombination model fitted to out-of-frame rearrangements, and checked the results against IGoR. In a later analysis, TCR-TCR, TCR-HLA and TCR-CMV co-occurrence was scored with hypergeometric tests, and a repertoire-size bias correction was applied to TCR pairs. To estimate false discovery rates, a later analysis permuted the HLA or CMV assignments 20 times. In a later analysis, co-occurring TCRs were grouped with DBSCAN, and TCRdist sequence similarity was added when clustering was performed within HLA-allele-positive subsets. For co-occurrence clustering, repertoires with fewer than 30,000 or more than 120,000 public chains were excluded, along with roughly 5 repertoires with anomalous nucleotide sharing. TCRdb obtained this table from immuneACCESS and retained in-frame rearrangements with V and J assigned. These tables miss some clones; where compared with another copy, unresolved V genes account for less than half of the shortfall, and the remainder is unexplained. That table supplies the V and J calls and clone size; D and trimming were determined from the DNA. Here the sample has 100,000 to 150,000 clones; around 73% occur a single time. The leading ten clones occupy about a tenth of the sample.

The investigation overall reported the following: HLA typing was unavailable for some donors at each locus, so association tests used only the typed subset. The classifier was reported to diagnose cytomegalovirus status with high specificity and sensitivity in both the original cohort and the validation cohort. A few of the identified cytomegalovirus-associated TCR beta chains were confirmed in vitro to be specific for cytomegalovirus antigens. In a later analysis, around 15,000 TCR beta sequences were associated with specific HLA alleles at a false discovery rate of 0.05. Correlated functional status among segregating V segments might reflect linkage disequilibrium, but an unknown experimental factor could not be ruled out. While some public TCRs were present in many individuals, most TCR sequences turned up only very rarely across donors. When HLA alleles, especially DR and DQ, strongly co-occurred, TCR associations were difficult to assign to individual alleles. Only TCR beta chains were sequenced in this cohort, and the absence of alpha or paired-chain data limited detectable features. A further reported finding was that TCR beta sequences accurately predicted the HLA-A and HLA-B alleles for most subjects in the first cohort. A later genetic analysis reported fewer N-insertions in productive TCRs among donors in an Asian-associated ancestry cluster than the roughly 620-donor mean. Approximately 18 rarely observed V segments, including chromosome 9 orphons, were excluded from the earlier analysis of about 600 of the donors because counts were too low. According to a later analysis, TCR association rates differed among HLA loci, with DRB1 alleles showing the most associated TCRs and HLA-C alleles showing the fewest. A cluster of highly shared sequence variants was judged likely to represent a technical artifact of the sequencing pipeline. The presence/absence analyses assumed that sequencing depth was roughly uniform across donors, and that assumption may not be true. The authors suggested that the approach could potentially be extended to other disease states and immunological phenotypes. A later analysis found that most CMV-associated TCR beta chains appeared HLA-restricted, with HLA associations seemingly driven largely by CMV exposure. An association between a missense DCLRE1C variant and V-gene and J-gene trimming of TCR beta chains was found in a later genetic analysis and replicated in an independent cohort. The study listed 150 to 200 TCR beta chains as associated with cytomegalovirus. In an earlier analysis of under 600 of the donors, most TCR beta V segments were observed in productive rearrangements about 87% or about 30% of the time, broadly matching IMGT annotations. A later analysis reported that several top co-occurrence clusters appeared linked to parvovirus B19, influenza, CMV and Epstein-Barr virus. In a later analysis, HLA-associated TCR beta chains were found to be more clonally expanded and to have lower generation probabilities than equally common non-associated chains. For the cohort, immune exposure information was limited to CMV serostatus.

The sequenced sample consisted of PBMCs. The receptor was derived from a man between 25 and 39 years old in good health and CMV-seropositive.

The sequenced DNA: TGTGCCAGCAGCCACAGGGCGGGACTACTTTCCCACGAGCAGTACTTC. The translation is CASSHRAGLLSHEQYF. The V and J genes are TRBV7-9 and TRBJ2-7, and the D gene may be TRBD2, 7 bases matching. CDR1 SEHNR and CDR2 FQNEAQ were looked up in the germline V gene (reference sequence). Trimming removed 5 bases from V and 5 bases from J, leaving 22 bases between the germline ends. The CDR3 covers 16 residues, taking in both the cysteine and the phenylalanine. This entry keeps only the CDR3 DNA: 48 bases, framed from base 1.